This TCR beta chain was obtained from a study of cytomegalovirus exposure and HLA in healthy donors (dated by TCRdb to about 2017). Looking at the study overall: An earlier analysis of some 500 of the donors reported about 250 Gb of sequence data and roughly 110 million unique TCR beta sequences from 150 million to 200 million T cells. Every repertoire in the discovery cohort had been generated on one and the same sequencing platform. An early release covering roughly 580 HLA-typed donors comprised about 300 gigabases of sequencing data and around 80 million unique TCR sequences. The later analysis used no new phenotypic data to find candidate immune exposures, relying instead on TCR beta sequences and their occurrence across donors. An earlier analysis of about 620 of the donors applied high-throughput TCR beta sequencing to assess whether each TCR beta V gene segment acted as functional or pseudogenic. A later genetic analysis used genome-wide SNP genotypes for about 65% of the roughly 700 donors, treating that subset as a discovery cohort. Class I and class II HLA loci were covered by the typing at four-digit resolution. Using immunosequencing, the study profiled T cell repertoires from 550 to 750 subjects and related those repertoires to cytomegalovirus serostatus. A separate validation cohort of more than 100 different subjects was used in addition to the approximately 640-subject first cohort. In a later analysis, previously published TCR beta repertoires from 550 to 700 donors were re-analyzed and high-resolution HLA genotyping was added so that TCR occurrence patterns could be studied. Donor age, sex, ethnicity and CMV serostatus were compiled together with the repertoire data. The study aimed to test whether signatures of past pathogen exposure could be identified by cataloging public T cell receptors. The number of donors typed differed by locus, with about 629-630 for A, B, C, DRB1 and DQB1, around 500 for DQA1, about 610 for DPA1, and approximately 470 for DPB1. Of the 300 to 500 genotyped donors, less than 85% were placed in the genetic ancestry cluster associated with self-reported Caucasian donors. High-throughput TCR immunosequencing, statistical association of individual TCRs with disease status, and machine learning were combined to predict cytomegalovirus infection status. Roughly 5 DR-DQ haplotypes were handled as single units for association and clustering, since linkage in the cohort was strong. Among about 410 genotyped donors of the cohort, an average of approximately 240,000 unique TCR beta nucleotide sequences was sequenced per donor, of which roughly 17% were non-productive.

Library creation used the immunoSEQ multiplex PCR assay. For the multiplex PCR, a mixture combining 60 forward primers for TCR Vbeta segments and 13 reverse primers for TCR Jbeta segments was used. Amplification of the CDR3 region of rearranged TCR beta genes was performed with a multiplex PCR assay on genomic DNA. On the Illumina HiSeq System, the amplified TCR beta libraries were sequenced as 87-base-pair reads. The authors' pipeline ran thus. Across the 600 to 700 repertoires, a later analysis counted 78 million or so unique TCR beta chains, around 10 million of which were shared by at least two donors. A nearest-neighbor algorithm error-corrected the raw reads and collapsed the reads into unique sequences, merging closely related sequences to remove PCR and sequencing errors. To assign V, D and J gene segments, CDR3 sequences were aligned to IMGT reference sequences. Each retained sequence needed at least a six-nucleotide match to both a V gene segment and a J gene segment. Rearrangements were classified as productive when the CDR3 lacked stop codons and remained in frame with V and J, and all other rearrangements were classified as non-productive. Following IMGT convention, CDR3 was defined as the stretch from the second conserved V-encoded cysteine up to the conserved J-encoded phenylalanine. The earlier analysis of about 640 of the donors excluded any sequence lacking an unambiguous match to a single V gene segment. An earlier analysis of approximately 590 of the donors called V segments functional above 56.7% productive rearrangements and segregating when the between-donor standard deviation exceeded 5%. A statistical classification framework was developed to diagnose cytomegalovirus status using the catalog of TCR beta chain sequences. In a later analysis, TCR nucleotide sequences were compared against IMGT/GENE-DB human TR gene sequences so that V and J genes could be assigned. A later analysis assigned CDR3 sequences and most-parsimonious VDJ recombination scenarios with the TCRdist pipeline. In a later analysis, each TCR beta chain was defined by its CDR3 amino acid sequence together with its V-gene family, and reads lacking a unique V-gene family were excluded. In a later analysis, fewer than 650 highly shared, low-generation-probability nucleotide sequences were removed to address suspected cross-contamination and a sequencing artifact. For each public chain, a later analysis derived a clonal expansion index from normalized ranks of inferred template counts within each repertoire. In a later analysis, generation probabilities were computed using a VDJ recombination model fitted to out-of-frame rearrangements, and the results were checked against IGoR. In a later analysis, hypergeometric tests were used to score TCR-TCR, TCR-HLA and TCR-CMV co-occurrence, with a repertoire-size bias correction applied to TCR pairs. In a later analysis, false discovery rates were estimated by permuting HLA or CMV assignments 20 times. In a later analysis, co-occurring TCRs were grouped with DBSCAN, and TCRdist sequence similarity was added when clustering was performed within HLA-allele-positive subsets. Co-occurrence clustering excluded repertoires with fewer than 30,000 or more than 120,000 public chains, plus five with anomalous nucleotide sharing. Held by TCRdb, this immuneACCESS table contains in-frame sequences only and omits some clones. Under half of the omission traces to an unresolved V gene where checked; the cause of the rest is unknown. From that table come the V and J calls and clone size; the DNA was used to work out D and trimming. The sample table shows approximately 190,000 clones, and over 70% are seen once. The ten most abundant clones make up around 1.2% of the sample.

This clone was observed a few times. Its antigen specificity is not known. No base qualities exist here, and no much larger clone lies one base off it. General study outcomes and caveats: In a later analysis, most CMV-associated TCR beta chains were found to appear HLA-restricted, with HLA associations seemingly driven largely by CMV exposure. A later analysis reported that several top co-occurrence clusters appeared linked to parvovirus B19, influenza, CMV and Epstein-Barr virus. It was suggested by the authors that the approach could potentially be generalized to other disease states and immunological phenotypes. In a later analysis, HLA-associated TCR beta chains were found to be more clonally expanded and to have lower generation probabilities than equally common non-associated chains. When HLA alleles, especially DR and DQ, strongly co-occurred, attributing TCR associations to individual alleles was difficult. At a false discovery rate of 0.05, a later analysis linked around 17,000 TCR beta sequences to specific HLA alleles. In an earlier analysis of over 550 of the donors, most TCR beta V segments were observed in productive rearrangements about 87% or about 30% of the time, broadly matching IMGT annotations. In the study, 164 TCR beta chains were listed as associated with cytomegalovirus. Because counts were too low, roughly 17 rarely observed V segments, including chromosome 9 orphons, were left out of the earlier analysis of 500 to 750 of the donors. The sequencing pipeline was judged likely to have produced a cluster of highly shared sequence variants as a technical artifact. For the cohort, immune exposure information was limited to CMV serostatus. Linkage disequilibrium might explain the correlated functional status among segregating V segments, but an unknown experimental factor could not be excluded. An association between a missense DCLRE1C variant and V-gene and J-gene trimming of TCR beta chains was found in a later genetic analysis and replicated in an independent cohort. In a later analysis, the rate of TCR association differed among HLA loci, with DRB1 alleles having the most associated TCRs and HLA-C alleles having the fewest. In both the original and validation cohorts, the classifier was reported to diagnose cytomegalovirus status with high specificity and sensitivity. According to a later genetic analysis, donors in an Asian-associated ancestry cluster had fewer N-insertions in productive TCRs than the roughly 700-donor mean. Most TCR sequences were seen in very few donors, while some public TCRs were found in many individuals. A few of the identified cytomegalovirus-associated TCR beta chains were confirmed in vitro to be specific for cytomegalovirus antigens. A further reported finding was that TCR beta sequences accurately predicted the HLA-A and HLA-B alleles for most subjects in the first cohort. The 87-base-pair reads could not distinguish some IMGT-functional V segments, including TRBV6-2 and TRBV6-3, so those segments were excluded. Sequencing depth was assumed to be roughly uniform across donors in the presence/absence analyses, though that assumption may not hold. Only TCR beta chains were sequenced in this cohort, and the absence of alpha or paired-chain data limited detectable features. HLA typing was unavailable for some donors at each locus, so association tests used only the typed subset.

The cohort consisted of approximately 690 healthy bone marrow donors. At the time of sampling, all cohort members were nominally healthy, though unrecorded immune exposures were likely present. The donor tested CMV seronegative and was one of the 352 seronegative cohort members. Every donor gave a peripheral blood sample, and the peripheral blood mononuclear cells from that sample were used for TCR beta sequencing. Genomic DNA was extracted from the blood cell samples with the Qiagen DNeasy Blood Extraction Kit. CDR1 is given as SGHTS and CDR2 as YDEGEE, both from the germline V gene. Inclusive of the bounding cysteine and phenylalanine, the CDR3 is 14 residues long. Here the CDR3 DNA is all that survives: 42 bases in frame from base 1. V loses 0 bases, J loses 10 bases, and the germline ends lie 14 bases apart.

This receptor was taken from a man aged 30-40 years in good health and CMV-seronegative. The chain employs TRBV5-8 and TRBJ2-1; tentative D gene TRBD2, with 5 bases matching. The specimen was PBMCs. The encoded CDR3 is CASSLGPSSGEQFF. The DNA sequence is TGTGCCAGCAGCTTGGGGCCTAGCTCCGGCGAGCAGTTCTTC.